These 2 T cell receptor beta chains were all obtained from the same sample, sequenced in a study of T cells after somatic rescue of genetic block. The repertoire was sequenced with immunoSEQ multiplex PCR; TCRdb's copy has only in-frame clones and lacks some. Of under 150,000 clones in the sample, around nine tenths were seen once. What was sequenced was peripheral blood mononuclear cells (PBMCs). Receptors originate from a woman under 30.

The chain is built from TRBV11-3 and TRBJ2-7, with D possibly being TRBD1 or TRBD2 (7 bases each). CDR3 size: 12 residues. The V gene lost 8 bases and the J gene lost 3 bases, with 11 bases spanning the gap. Per germline, CDR1 SGHNT and CDR2 YENEEA. The CDR3 DNA is TGTGCCAGCCAGGGGGAGGGCTACGAGCAGTACTTC. It codes for CASQGEGYEQYF.

This chain connects TRBV6-5 to TRBJ2-7; D gene unclear. The CDR3 consists of 12 residues. CDR1 is MNHEY and CDR2 is SVGAGI in the germline V gene. V was shortened by 8 bases and J by 2 bases, with 10 bases between the two germline ends. DNA for the CDR3: TGTGCCAGCGGCAGCTTCCCCTACGAGCAGTACTTC. It encodes CASGSFPYEQYF.